This T cell receptor beta chain is drawn from a study of T cells in Graves' hyperthyroidism and ophthalmopathy. General study results and limits: With a median lead of approximately 6.4 months before onset, the model predicted ophthalmopathy. Patients with ophthalmopathy were separated from those with stable hyperthyroidism by a 13 V-J model.

This clonotype was counted at least ten times. Its antigen is not identified. Duration under 3 months, a NOSPECS grade of at least 4, and a Clinical Activity Score of at least 3 characterized the ophthalmopathy patients. It was RNA transcripts that yielded the amplified TCR beta CDR3 regions. First-round RT-PCR targeting the TCR CDR3 was performed with the HTBI primer set. MiXCR, run by TCRdb on the multiplex PCR reads, gives a single entry per CDR3 protein. The top ten hold approximately 60% of the sample, which has a few hundred thousand distinct CDR3 sequences, about 17% seen once. V dropped 4 bases and J dropped 3; count of bases not matched to a gene: 8. There are 15 residues in the CDR3. From germline, CDR1 is MDHEN and CDR2 SYDVKM.

The specimen was blood. The sequence was collected from a woman aged 60-75 years with Graves' ophthalmopathy. The rearrangement uses TRBV28 and TRBJ2-7; 8 positions agree with TRBD1. The CDR3 protein is CASSSTGATNYEQYF. CDR3 DNA: TGTGCCAGCAGTTCGACAGGGGCCACTAACTACGAGCAGTACTTC.